This T cell receptor (beta chain) was identified during a study of cytomegalovirus exposure and HLA in healthy donors. Some clones are missing from TCRdb's copy, which holds only in-frame ones; the method was immunoSEQ multiplex PCR. The table lists around 80,000 clones, roughly 95% of them singletons. Trimming shortened V by 4 bases and J by 5 bases, and 17 bases separated the two germline ends. The CDR3 spans 15 residues. Germline loops: CDR1 SGHDN, CDR2 FVKESK. The origin of this receptor is a woman between 18 and 30 years old in good health and CMV-seronegative. The chain has TRBV14 and TRBJ1-1, with D perhaps matching TRBD1 (5 bases). Sequenced input: PBMCs. The CDR3 region has the DNA TGTGCCAGCAGCCGTAAACAGGTGGAGGGGACTGAAGCTTTCTTT. Its translation: CASSRKQVEGTEAFF. The whole variable domain, filled in from reference TRBV14 and TRBJ1-1, reads EAGVTQFPSHSVIEKGQTVTLRCDPISGHDNLYWYRRVMGKEIKFLLHFVKESKQDESGMPNNRFLAERTGGTYSTLKVQPAELEDSGVYFCASSRKQVEGTEAFFGQGTRLTVV.